This T cell receptor beta chain was captured in a study of T cell responses to AZD1222 COVID-19 vaccine. Findings and caveats of the study: Mostly white British, mostly female donors; authors suggested clonal diversity may be underestimated. Just six AZD1222 recipients were seropositive at baseline. Across spike, vaccine-associated CD4 TCRs were found, dominant at 160-218 and 743-854.

The data were produced by immunoSEQ multiplex PCR, yet TCRdb's version contains in-frame clones alone and is incomplete. The data show around 130,000 clones, with approximately 88% seen just once and around 20% held by the top ten. Regarding this clone: What it binds is unknown.

The V and J ends lost 6 bases and 11 bases respectively, with 14 bases between them. The germline gives CDR1 SNHLY, CDR2 FYNNEI. The length of the CDR3 is 11 residues. The V call is TRBV2, the J call TRBJ2-7; tentatively, D is TRBD1 (6 bases). The receptor was isolated from an adult in good health. The input for sequencing was peripheral blood, taken on day 0 of MenACWY control vaccination. This CDR3 reads CASSAMRGKYF. The CDR3 nucleotides read TGTGCCAGCAGCGCAATGAGGGGGAAGTACTTC.